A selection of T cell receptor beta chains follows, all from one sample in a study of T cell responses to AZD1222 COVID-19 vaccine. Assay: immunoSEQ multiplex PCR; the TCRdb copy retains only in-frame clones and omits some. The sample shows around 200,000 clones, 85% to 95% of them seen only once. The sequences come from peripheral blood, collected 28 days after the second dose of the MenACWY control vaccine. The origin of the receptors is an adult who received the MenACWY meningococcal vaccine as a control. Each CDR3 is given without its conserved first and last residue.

CDR3 protein: ASSSRTGGIYGYT
V gene: TRBV27
CDR3 length: 13

CDR3 protein: ASSEEGARGGNTIY
V gene: TRBV5-1
CDR3 length: 14

CDR3 protein: ASSQTVVTQY
V gene: TRBV12-3/TRBV12-4
CDR3 length: 10

CDR3 protein: ASSLYYRDSNTEAF
V gene: TRBV5-1
CDR3 length: 14

CDR3 protein: ATSRVDTPNTEAF
V gene: TRBV15
CDR3 length: 13

CDR3 protein: ASSDRGGSNQPQH
V gene: TRBV6-5
CDR3 length: 13

CDR3 protein: AWRRMGVYGYT
V gene: TRBV30
CDR3 length: 11

CDR3 protein: ASRTGTGNTGELF
V gene: TRBV2
CDR3 length: 13

CDR3 protein: ASSQTIGAF
V gene: TRBV12-3/TRBV12-4
CDR3 length: 9

CDR3 protein: ASSLGGQIGQNIQY
V gene: TRBV5-4
CDR3 length: 14

CDR3 protein: ASSRGEYQETQY
V gene: TRBV5-1
CDR3 length: 12

CDR3 protein: ASSLRGRADQPQH
V gene: TRBV9
CDR3 length: 13

CDR3 protein: ASSPLVPGEMNTEAF
V gene: TRBV2
CDR3 length: 15

CDR3 protein: ASSYSSPGITEAF
V gene: TRBV6-2/TRBV6-3
CDR3 length: 13

CDR3 protein: ASSSGLALSYEQY
V gene: TRBV6-5
CDR3 length: 13

CDR3 protein: ASSEDRGRNTEAF
V gene: TRBV25-1
CDR3 length: 13

CDR3 protein: ASSLLSSGGTDTQY
V gene: TRBV11-2
CDR3 length: 14

CDR3 protein: ASSLPGRDYEQF
V gene: TRBV7-9
CDR3 length: 12

CDR3 protein: ASSGGQTLYNEQF
V gene: TRBV7-8
CDR3 length: 13

CDR3 protein: ASSQDQVSHQPQH
V gene: TRBV4-1
CDR3 length: 13

CDR3 protein: ASRSGGRTEAF
V gene: TRBV19
CDR3 length: 11

CDR3 protein: AWTPPGYTRGYT
V gene: TRBV30
CDR3 length: 12

CDR3 protein: ASSQNRDYGYT
V gene: TRBV3-1/TRBV3-2
CDR3 length: 11

CDR3 protein: ASGIRQGVH
V gene: TRBV28
CDR3 length: 9

CDR3 protein: ASSEGGNSWDEQF
V gene: TRBV2
CDR3 length: 13

CDR3 protein: ASSYSDNQPQH
V gene: TRBV6-5
CDR3 length: 11

CDR3 protein: ASSLLRNSYNSPLH
V gene: TRBV7-9
CDR3 length: 14

CDR3 protein: ASSEQGQGLSGANVLT
V gene: TRBV2
CDR3 length: 16

CDR3 protein: ASSLRGNEEPQH
V gene: TRBV7-2
CDR3 length: 12

CDR3 protein: ASRGANAEAF
V gene: TRBV6-4
CDR3 length: 10

CDR3 protein: ASSRLDRSLGSYT
V gene: TRBV3-1/TRBV3-2
CDR3 length: 13

CDR3 protein: ASSSPDRGTYEQY
V gene: TRBV11-2
CDR3 length: 13

CDR3 protein: ASSPPGVGPLRELF
V gene: TRBV7-9
CDR3 length: 14

CDR3 protein: ASSRTDRGNYGYT
V gene: TRBV7-8
CDR3 length: 13

CDR3 protein: ASSHVGDTSNQPQH
V gene: TRBV4-1
CDR3 length: 14

CDR3 protein: ASSLSSGGTRGEQF
V gene: TRBV7-8
CDR3 length: 14

CDR3 protein: ASSLGDGTTYGYT
V gene: TRBV7-2
CDR3 length: 13

CDR3 protein: SASFGNQPQH
V gene: TRBV20-1
CDR3 length: 10

CDR3 protein: ASGFYEQY
V gene: TRBV2
CDR3 length: 8

CDR3 protein: ASSYLGDTNSPLH
V gene: TRBV6-5
CDR3 length: 13

CDR3 protein: ASSFTGEEEKLF
V gene: TRBV5-6
CDR3 length: 12

CDR3 protein: ASSTQQLLGSPLH
V gene: TRBV5-5
CDR3 length: 13

CDR3 protein: ATQAPGTGELF
V gene: TRBV6-5
CDR3 length: 11

CDR3 protein: ASSRGASTEAF
V gene: TRBV19
CDR3 length: 11

CDR3 protein: ASTVAGTSGGAEQF
V gene: TRBV7-9
CDR3 length: 14

CDR3 protein: ASSLGGSEAF
V gene: TRBV7-6
CDR3 length: 10

CDR3 protein: ASSLLSQETQY
V gene: TRBV7-2
CDR3 length: 11

CDR3 protein: ASSSSLLAGFQETQY
V gene: TRBV5-8
CDR3 length: 15

CDR3 protein: ATSDWRSNYGYT
V gene: TRBV24-1
CDR3 length: 12

CDR3 protein: ASRFGLNTEAF
V gene: TRBV5-6
CDR3 length: 11

CDR3 protein: ASSYAVTGQPQH
V gene: TRBV6-5
CDR3 length: 12

CDR3 protein: ASSPGEETQY
V gene: TRBV18
CDR3 length: 10

CDR3 protein: ASRRSRVGEQY
V gene: TRBV5-6
CDR3 length: 11

CDR3 protein: ASGDSRYQETQY
V gene: TRBV28
CDR3 length: 12

CDR3 protein: ASSFYGEQF
V gene: TRBV12-3/TRBV12-4
CDR3 length: 9

CDR3 protein: ASSLGGNNQPQH
V gene: TRBV5-1
CDR3 length: 12

CDR3 protein: ASSARGSSYNSPLH
V gene: TRBV9
CDR3 length: 14

CDR3 protein: ASSYGRDTEAF
V gene: TRBV6-5
CDR3 length: 11

CDR3 protein: ASSFLLPTSEQY
V gene: TRBV28
CDR3 length: 12

CDR3 protein: ASSLPRGLVGNTIY
V gene: TRBV28
CDR3 length: 14